This T cell receptor (beta chain) was observed in a study of T-cell reconstitution after alpha-beta-depleted transplantation in children. Preparation of the TCRbeta library used unique molecular identifiers. A single record per CDR3 protein comes from TCRdb applying MiXCR to the PCR reads. Of about 980,000 distinct CDR3 sequences listed, roughly 31% were seen once; the top ten hold 28%. The CDR3 loop spans 14 amino acids. Per germline, CDR1 SGHRS and CDR2 YFSETQ. V was pared by 2 bases and J by 3 bases, with 5 bases of the junction left unmatched. This clonotype occurred a few times. The chain links TRBV5-1 to TRBJ2-7; 7 nucleotides line up with TRBD1. The sequence was collected from a boy in the first two years of life who had a stem cell transplant for SCID, so the T cells may come from the graft donor. The material sequenced was PBMCs, mostly from graft donor cells, taken 360 days after TCRalphabeta/CD19-depleted stem cell transplant. The CDR3 sequence is CASSLPGQSYEQYF. CDR3 bases: TGCGCCAGCAGCTTACCGGGACAGAGCTACGAGCAGTACTTC.